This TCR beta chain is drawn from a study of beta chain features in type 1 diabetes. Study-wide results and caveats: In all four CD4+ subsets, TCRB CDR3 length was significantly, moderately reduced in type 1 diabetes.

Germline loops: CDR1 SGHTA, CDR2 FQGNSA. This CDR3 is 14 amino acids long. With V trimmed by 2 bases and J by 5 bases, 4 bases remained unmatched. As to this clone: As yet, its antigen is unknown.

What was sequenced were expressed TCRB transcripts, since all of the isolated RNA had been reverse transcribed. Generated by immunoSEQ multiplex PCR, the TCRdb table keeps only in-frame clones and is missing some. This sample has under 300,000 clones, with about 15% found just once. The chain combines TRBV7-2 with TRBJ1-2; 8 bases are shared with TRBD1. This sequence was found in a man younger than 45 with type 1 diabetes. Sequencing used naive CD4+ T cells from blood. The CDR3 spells CASSLTQGGYGYTF. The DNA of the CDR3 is TGTGCCAGCAGCTTAACACAGGGGGGTTATGGCTACACCTTC.